The rows below give T cell receptor beta chains drawn from one sample of a study of graft-versus-host responses after intestinal transplantation. Their antigens are not known. Here immunoSEQ multiplex PCR was the method, and the copy in TCRdb shows in-frame clones only, minus some. The data contain about 90,000 clones, 75% to 90% of them singletons. The sample here was unstimulated CD8+ T cells sorted from spleen or lymph node cells, taken before intestinal transplant. Receptor source: a human donor who received an intestinal transplant. Each CDR3 is given with its conserved first and last residue. A D gene is named only where the DNA matches it firmly. The size field is filled for only some rows; it gives once, few, many or a size class.

V gene	J gene	clone size	D gene	CDR3 DNA	CDR3 protein
TRBV27	TRBJ2-5	few	TRBD1	TGTGCCAGCAGTCCGCTGCAGGGGGCCGTTGAGACCCAGTACTTC	CASSPLQGAVETQYF
TRBV7-2	TRBJ2-1	once	-	TGTGCCAGCAGCCGAGACATGTCACCCTACAATGAGCAGTTCTTC	CASSRDMSPYNEQFF
TRBV27	TRBJ2-7	-	-	TGTGCCAGCAGTCTCGTCTCGACTAGTTCCGAGCAGTACTTC	CASSLVSTSSEQYF
TRBV4-1	TRBJ1-5	-	-	TGCGCCAGCAGCCGCCGGGGGCCGTATAGCAATCAGCCCCAGCATTTT	CASSRRGPYSNQPQHF
TRBV28	TRBJ2-7	-	-	TGTGCCAGCAGTTCAAACACAGGACAGAACTACTACGAGCAGTACTTC	CASSSNTGQNYYEQYF
TRBV5-3	TRBJ1-5	-	TRBD1	TGTGCCAGAAGCTTGGGGACAGGAATAGGAAATCAGCCCCAGCATTTT	CARSLGTGIGNQPQHF
TRBV28	TRBJ2-2	-	-	TGTGCCAGCAGTTTAGGGGTGACCGGGGAGCTGTTTTTT	CASSLGVTGELFF
TRBV19	TRBJ2-1	once	-	TGTGCCAGTTCTTTCGGGGCCAACAATGAGCAGTTCTTC	CASSFGANNEQFF
TRBV5-6	TRBJ2-7	-	-	TGTGCCAGCAGCTTGGGAGGGAGCAAGTACGAGCAGTACTTC	CASSLGGSKYEQYF
TRBV10-3	TRBJ2-2	-	TRBD2	TGTGCCATCAGTGAGTCATGGGGACTAGCGCGCACCGGGGAGCTGTTTTTT	CAISESWGLARTGELFF
TRBV5-6	TRBJ1-4	-	-	TGTGCCAGCAGCCCGAATGGGCAGGGTCGAGGGGTAGATGAAAAACTGTTTTTT	CASSPNGQGRGVDEKLFF
TRBV5-4	TRBJ1-6	-	-	TGTGCCAGCAGCTTGGCCGTGGGGGCTTATAATTCACCCCTCCACTTT	CASSLAVGAYNSPLHF
TRBV10-2	TRBJ2-1	-	-	TGCGCCAGCACCCCGCTCGGACAGGGGGAGTCGATAGCGGGGGGGCAGTATGAGCAGTTCTTC	CASTPLGQGESIAGGQYEQFF
TRBV6-1	TRBJ2-1	-	-	TGTGCCAGCAGGGGGGGCTCCTACAATGAGCAGTTCTTC	CASRGGSYNEQFF
TRBV9	TRBJ2-1	-	-	TGTGCCAGCAGCGTAGGCGTTGAGCAGTTCTTC	CASSVGVEQFF
TRBV11-3	TRBJ2-1	-	TRBD2	TGTGCCAGCAGCTTATCGGGAGGGCCCTACAATGAGCAGTTCTTC	CASSLSGGPYNEQFF
TRBV28	TRBJ2-7	-	TRBD2	TGTGCCAGCAGTTCCCCCCGGACTAGCGCCTCCTACGAGCAGTACTTC	CASSSPRTSASYEQYF
TRBV28	TRBJ2-3	-	-	TGTGCCAGCACCCTTACCAGGTTGGCAGATACGCAGTATTTT	CASTLTRLADTQYF
TRBV21-1	TRBJ1-5	-	-	TGTGGATCAGGGCAGGCAGTGCATCAGCCCCAGCATTTT	CGSGQAVHQPQHF
TRBV9	TRBJ2-7	-	-	TGTGCCAGCAGCCCTCGGACCCCTTACTACGAGCAGTACTTC	CASSPRTPYYEQYF
TRBV10-2	TRBJ2-7	-	-	TGCGCCAGCAGTGAAACAGGGTACGAGCAGTACTTC	CASSETGYEQYF
TRBV6-5	TRBJ1-1	-	-	TGTGCCAGCAGCAAGAACACTGAAGCTTTCTTT	CASSKNTEAFF
TRBV28	TRBJ2-5	few	-	TGTGCCTGCAGTTTAGTGATACAGGGGGGGGTCCAGGGCCAAGAGACCCAGTACTTC	CACSLVIQGGVQGQETQYF
TRBV6-5	TRBJ2-1	-	TRBD2	TGTGCCAGCAGTTACTTCGGGACTAGCGGGGGTAATGAGCAGTTCTTC	CASSYFGTSGGNEQFF
TRBV21-1	TRBJ1-5	-	-	TGTGCCAGCAGCACACAGGGATTTAACAATCAGCCCCAGCATTTT	CASSTQGFNNQPQHF
TRBV30	TRBJ2-7	-	-	TGTGCCTGGAGGACCAGGGGCCAGAGCTCCTACGAGCAGTACTTC	CAWRTRGQSSYEQYF
TRBV7-3	TRBJ2-1	-	-	TGTGCCAGCAGCTCCTCAGGGGCGTACAATGAGCAGTTCTTC	CASSSSGAYNEQFF
TRBV7-9	TRBJ2-7	-	-	TGTGCCAGCAGCTCCACTAGCTCTCCTACCTACGAGCAGTACTTC	CASSSTSSPTYEQYF
TRBV28	TRBJ1-5	-	-	TGTGCCAGCAGTTTAATGGCAGGAGTTTATAGCAATCAGCCCCAGCATTTT	CASSLMAGVYSNQPQHF
TRBV28	TRBJ2-2	-	TRBD1	TGTGCCACGTTTAGGGGGCAAGGAACCGGGGAGCTGTTTTTT	CATFRGQGTGELFF